This TCR beta chain was identified in a study of beta chain features in type 1 diabetes (dated by TCRdb to 2017 to 2018). In the study overall: No differences in mean age, gender distribution, total cell number or subset yield were found between patients and healthy donors. A total of 85 million to 140 million sorted cells were examined across all samples, and a strong correlation was observed between cell number per subset and RNA yield. Regulatory and stem cell-like memory subsets were isolated from only 8 patients and roughly eight healthy donors, whereas naive and central memory subsets came from all 30 or so donors. The study compared the TCRB repertoires of sorted circulating CD4+ T cell subsets in recently diagnosed type 1 diabetes patients with those in matched healthy donors. Points the paper makes about the study in general: PCR might favor shorter templates, but patient and control samples were amplified and corrected together, so any skew would affect both groups equally. Naive, central memory and regulatory TCRB repertoires appeared to be more alike among patients than among healthy donors. At VDJ recombination sites, type 1 diabetes patients had fewer insertions and more deleted nucleotides, which implies abnormalities in thymic rearrangement. Only small numbers of individuals were included in the HLA sub-analyses, which left unresolved whether HLA type had any influence on TCRB rearrangement. In all four CD4+ subsets, TCRB CDR3 length was moderately but significantly shorter in type 1 diabetes patients. Because cDNA was sequenced instead of genomic DNA, highly expressing activated cells could be over-represented, though the groups showed no difference in activation or CD3 levels.

Each donor gave one peripheral blood draw, around 0.12 L on average, collected into heparinised tubes. A BD FACSAria II was used to sort naive, central memory, regulatory and stem cell-like memory CD4+ T cells with a panel that included CD45RO, CCR7, CD25, CD127, CD95 and CD27. All sorted populations exceeded 98% purity. PBMCs were isolated immediately by Lymphoprep density gradient centrifugation and stained directly without culture. So that batch effects would be minimized, each experiment stained and sorted samples in pairs, pairing one healthy donor with one patient. CDR1 SGHNT and CDR2 YYREEE are derived from the germline V gene (reference sequence). V and J lose 4 bases and 2 bases, and a span of 15 bases separates them. There are 16 amino acids in the CDR3, from cysteine to phenylalanine inclusive. Only the CDR3 DNA is retained, 48 bases long and in frame from the first base. This clone was seen more than once but under ten times. Its target antigen remains unknown. Per-nucleotide qualities are absent, and no much larger clonotype sits a single base away.

The entire amount of isolated RNA was reverse transcribed using the High Capacity cDNA Reverse Transcription Kit, so the sequenced TCRB transcripts were expressed ones. Naive, central memory and regulatory T cell samples underwent deep immunoSEQ sequencing, averaging about 3.57 million total reads per sample. Sorted cells were lysed in RLT buffer, and RNA was extracted using DNase-treated RNeasy Micro or Mini kits according to cell number. Each cell subset was processed on its own to prevent cross-contamination, while patient and healthy donor samples were processed together. Using the immunoSEQ multiplex PCR, TCRB sequences were amplified from cDNA into 87-bp fragments spanning the CDR3 region. Amplicons were sequenced on the Illumina HiSeq platform. In the original analysis: Synthetic template baselines were used to correct PCR bias computationally, reads within Hamming distance 2 were collapsed together, and singletons that could not be merged were discarded. By aligning reads against IMGT, V, D and J genes, CDR3 length, and insertions or deletions at six rearrangement sites were assigned. Within each subset, clonotype counts were normalized to sorted cell number, and only after that were true diversity and Gini coefficients computed with the tcR R package. The overlap coefficient, calculated on TCRB nucleotide sequences, was used to quantify repertoire sharing. Out-of-frame TCRB sequences from naive cells were analyzed as a proxy for the pre-selection repertoire. What TCRdb holds here is the immuneACCESS table cut down to in-frame rearrangements. Part of the clones is not present; checked against another copy, under half of the missing clones reflect an unresolved V gene, and the others are unexplained. V, J and clone size derive from that table, while D and trimming were established from the DNA sequence. This sample lists 600,000 to 700,000 clones; roughly 12% were detected once. In total, the top ten clones hold around 0.12% of the sample.

The sequenced sample was naive CD4+ T cells from blood. The label giving this sample's cell subset or site can be read as: true naive CD4+ T cells. The sequence links TRBV5-4 to TRBJ2-2; no D gene can be assigned with confidence. The sequence came from a young man with type 1 diabetes. The DNA sequence is as follows: TGTGCCAGCAGCCTGAACACGGGCCCAAACACCGGGGAGCTGTTTTTT. Translation gives CASSLNTGPNTGELFF.